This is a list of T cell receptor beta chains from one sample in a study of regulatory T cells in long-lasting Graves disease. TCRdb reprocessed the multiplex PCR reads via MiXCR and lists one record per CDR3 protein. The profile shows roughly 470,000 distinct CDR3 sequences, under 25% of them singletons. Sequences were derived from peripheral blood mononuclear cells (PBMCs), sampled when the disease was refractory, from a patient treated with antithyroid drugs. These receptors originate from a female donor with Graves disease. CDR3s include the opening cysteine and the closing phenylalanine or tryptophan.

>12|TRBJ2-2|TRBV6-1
CASRDFTGELFF
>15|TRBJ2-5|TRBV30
CAWSVGDSNRETQYF
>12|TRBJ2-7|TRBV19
CASSHLPYEQYF
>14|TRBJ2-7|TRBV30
CAWSVGTGHYEQYF
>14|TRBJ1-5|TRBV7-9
CASSPPGPNQPQHF
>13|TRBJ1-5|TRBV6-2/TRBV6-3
CASSLGNNQPQHF
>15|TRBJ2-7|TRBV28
CASSFRGAAPYEQYF
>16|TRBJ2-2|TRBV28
CASSFKGGFHTGELFF
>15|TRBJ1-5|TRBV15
CATSRDSPSNQPQHF
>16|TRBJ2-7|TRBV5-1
CASSLAGVAGGYEQYF
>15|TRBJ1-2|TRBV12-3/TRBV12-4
CASSRKGQGINGYTF
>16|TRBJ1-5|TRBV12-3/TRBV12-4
CASSGQRVRSNQPQHF
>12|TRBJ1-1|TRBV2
CASSGGYTEAFF
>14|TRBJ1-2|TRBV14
CASSHRRVNYSYTF
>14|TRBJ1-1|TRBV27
CASSLNHRVTEAFF
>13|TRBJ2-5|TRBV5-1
CASSLARRETQYF
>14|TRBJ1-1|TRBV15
CATSSGQRSAEAFF
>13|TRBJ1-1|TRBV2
CASSNIGTTEAFF
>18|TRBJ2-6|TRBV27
CASSLWSVKRGGANVLTF
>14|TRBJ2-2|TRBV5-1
CASSYYGAAGELFF
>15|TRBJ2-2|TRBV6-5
CASSYGETNTGELFF
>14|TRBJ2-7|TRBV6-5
CASSYSTTLGEQYF
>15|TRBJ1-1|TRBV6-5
CASSYGTTGGSEAFF
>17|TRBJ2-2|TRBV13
CASSPISGEANTGELFF
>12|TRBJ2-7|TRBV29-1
CSVDNGPYEQYF
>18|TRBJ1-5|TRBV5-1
CASSLRDRAGGSNQPQHF
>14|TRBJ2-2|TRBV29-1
CSASRGPFTGELFF
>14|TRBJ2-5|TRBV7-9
CASSPGQGAETQYF
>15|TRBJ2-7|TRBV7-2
CASSKELAGSYEQYF
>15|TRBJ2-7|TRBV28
CASSLIGGASYEQYF
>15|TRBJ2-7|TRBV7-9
CASSGGGHVRYEQYF
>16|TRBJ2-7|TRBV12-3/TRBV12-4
CASSLAMGGHSYEQYF
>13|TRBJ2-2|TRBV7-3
CASSFQGPGELFF
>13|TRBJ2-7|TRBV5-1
CASTDGPSYEQYF
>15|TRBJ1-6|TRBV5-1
CASSWHYSYNSPLHF
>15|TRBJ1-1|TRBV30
CAWSEVAVGSTEAFF
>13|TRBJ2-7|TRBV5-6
CASSLMDSYEQYF
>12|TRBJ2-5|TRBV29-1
CSVAQIQETQYF
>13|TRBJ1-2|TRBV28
CASSPIGWDGYTF
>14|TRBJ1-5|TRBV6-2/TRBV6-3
CASRRAVSNQPQHF